What follows are 25 T cell receptor beta chains derived from one specimen sequenced in a study of CD8 T cells in ankylosing spondylitis. The study's findings and limits: One TCR beta motif, made up of about 8 highly homologous variants, appeared characteristic of ankylosing spondylitis blood.

MiXCR, run by TCRdb on the 5' RACE reads, gives a single entry per CDR3 protein. In the table there are more than 650,000 distinct CDR3 sequences, about 10% of which are singletons. Their cognate antigens are unknown. The material sequenced was blood, either unsorted or a sorted T cell fraction (not recorded which). Receptors were obtained from a male donor with ankylosing spondylitis.

The J gene is TRBJ2-5, the V gene TRBV15, with 7 bases that match TRBD2. Trimming cost V 4 bases and J 2 bases; bases outside gene matches: 7. CDR3 length equals 15 residues. The germline CDR1 and CDR2 sequences are LNHNV and YYDKDF (reference sequence). This chain's CDR3 is CATSIRLAVQETQYF. The CDR3 DNA follows: TGTGCCACCAGCATAAGGCTAGCGGTTCAAGAGACCCAGTACTTC.

This clonotype came up a few times. The chain joins TRBV7-3 to TRBJ2-2, with 9 nucleotides matching TRBD2. This CDR3 spans 16 amino acids. With 2 bases clipped from V and 6 bases from J, the junction kept 7 bases outside the gene matches. Germline CDR1 SGHTA, CDR2 FQGTGA. The CDR3 DNA follows: TGTGCCAGCAGCTTATATAAGCGGGAGGCATCCGGGGAGCTGTTTTTT. This codes for CASSLYKREASGELFF.

The chain joins TRBV3-1 to TRBJ1-5; a possible D gene is TRBD1 (6 bases). CDR1 and CDR2 (germline): LGHDT, YNNKEL (reference sequence). V was pared by 4 bases and J by 13 bases, with 14 bases between. This CDR3 is 12 amino acids long. The CDR3 spells CASSPSKGVQHF. CDR3 sequence (DNA): TGTGCCAGCAGCCCGAGTAAGGGGGTGCAGCATTTT.

Only a few counts were recorded for this clonotype. V is TRBV29-1 and J is TRBJ1-3; TRBD1 agrees at 11 bases. J was trimmed by 6 bases and V by 1 base; bases with no gene match: 2. The CDR3 spans 14 residues. CDR1 and CDR2 from the germline V gene are SQVTM and ANQGSEA. The CDR3 sequence: CSVEGTGGENTIYF. In nucleotides, the CDR3 is TGCAGCGTTGAAGGGACAGGGGGCGAAAACACCATATATTTT.

Ten or more counts support this clonotype. The chain carries TRBV6-2 or TRBV6-3 and TRBJ2-5; possibly TRBD2 for D (5 bases). Trimming pared 0 bases from V and 5 bases from J, leaving 13 bases between. Germline assignment: CDR1 MNHEY and CDR2 SVGEGT. This CDR3 contains 15 residues. The CDR3 loop is CASSYSMRAGETQYF. DNA of the CDR3: TGTGCCAGCAGTTACTCGATGAGGGCTGGGGAGACCCAGTACTTC.

J is TRBJ1-1 and V is TRBV29-1; maybe TRBD1 (5 bases). CDR1 is SQVTM and CDR2 is ANQGSEA in the germline V gene. This CDR3 has 13 amino acids. Trimming took off 7 bases at V and 4 bases at J, with 16 bases between the two ends. CDR3: CSAGRGTGTEAFF. The CDR3 DNA follows: TGCAGCGCTGGACGCGGGACGGGCACTGAAGCTTTCTTT.

This clonotype has a handful of counts. The chain links TRBV10-3 to TRBJ1-1; possibly TRBD1 for D (5 bases). The V and J ends lost 10 bases and 0 bases respectively, with 12 bases between them. This CDR3 has 13 amino acids. The germline gives CDR1 ENHRY, CDR2 SYGVKD. The chain's CDR3 is CATTTDMNTEAFF. The DNA of the CDR3 is TGTGCCACCACGACAGACATGAACACTGAAGCTTTCTTT.

This clonotype has at least ten counts. This rearrangement joins TRBV20-1 to TRBJ1-3, with unresolved D. The CDR3 extends over 11 amino acids. Germline V gene data show CDR1 as DFQATT and CDR2 as SNEGSKA (reference sequence). Trimming left V 2 bases short and J 7 bases short, with 6 bases between. The CDR3 sequence is CSARRRNTIYF. The CDR3 nucleotides read TGCAGTGCTAGAAGGAGGAACACCATATATTTT.

The chain couples TRBV18 to TRBJ2-5, with unresolved D. V was clipped by 1 base and J by 2 bases, with 8 bases between them. Per germline, CDR1 KGHSH and CDR2 LQKENI. This CDR3 has 14 residues. CDR3 DNA: TGTGCCAGCTCACCACGGGCACGTCAAGAGACCCAGTACTTC. This sequence encodes CASSPRARQETQYF.

This chain uses TRBV12-3 or TRBV12-4 with TRBJ2-5; possibly TRBD1 for D (5 bases). The CDR3 is made up of 14 amino acids. V was pared by 6 bases and J by 5 bases, with 16 bases between. For the CDR3, the DNA is TGTGCCAGCAGCTTGGACACCCAGAGGGAGACCCAGTACTTC. Protein: CASSLDTQRETQYF.

This chain links TRBV7-9 with TRBJ2-3; D is perhaps TRBD1 (5 bases). Germline CDR1 is SEHNR and CDR2 is FQNEAQ (reference sequence). The CDR3 contains 15 residues. V lost 4 bases and J lost 11, with 22 bases in between. The DNA of the CDR3 is TGTGCCAGCAGCTCTCCCGGGTCACAGGAGCAACGGCAGTATTTT. Translated: CASSSPGSQEQRQYF.

The chain carries TRBV20-1 and TRBJ2-7; a weak D match, TRBD1 (6 bases). V was shortened by 6 bases and J by 0 bases, with 12 bases between the two germline ends. Germline loops: CDR1 DFQATT, CDR2 SNEGSKA (reference sequence). This CDR3 is built from 13 residues. The CDR3: CSAPGTYSYEQYF. CDR3 in DNA: TGCAGTGCCCCCGGGACATACTCCTACGAGCAGTACTTC.

This sequence joins TRBV5-1 and TRBJ1-4; tentative D call: TRBD1 (5 bases). The CDR3 spans 16 residues. Trimming pared 4 bases from V and 8 bases from J, leaving 21 bases between. Germline assignment: CDR1 SGHRS and CDR2 YFSETQ. The chain's CDR3 is CASSDLTSGPREKLFF. CDR3 in DNA: TGCGCCAGCAGCGACCTAACATCGGGGCCGCGAGAAAAACTGTTTTTT.

The chain recombines TRBV4-3 with TRBJ1-1; D not resolved. Trimming cost V 0 bases and J 11 bases, with 16 bases left between them. This CDR3 comprises 14 residues. Germline CDR1 LGHNA, CDR2 YSLEER. CDR3 in DNA: TGCGCCAGCAGCCAAGACAGACGCCCAGATCTGGCTTTCTTT. Amino acids: CASSQDRRPDLAFF.

This clonotype was found a few times. The chain uses TRBV11-3 and TRBJ2-2; D is uncertain. The germline gives CDR1 SGHNT, CDR2 YENEEA. CDR3 length: 15 amino acids. The ends were cut back, 1 base at V and 4 bases at J, with 10 bases in the middle. DNA for the CDR3: TGTGCCAGCAGCTTAGGGGGTCAGATCACCGGGGAGCTGTTTTTT. Amino acid sequence: CASSLGGQITGELFF. Complete variable domain (other parts from reference TRBV11-3 and TRBJ2-2): EAGVVQSPRYKIIEKKQPVAFWCNPISGHNTLYWYLQNLGQGPELLIRYENEEAVDDSQLPKDRFSAERLKGVDSTLKIQPAELGDSAVYLCASSLGGQITGELFFGEGSRLTVL.

This clonotype came up a few times. This chain uses TRBV3-1 with TRBJ2-1; weak D call: TRBD2 (6 bases). The V end lost 4 bases, the J end lost 12 bases, and 13 bases lay between the germline ends. This CDR3 is built from 12 residues. From germline, CDR1 is LGHDT and CDR2 YNNKEL (reference sequence). The CDR3 DNA reads TGTGCCAGCAGCCCGAGCATCGGGGGGCAGTTCTTC. It yields the protein CASSPSIGGQFF.

The V and J genes are TRBV28 and TRBJ2-5; D uncertain. The CDR3 has 15 amino acids. The germline gives CDR1 MDHEN, CDR2 SYDVKM. The V and J ends lost 5 bases and 7 bases respectively, with 20 bases between them. CDR3 residues: CASSPPRFPSGTQYF. The DNA of the CDR3 is TGTGCCAGCAGTCCCCCGCGGTTCCCTTCGGGGACCCAGTACTTC.

The V and J genes are TRBV19 and TRBJ2-2, with a tentative D call TRBD1 (6 bases). Germline-derived CDR1 and CDR2 are LNHDA and SQIVND (reference sequence). This CDR3 comprises 17 residues. V was pared by 4 bases and J by 3 bases, with 18 bases between. DNA of the CDR3: TGTGCCAGTAGTAGCAGCCCGGGACAAGAATACACCGGGGAGCTGTTTTTT. Its protein is CASSSSPGQEYTGELFF.

This chain uses TRBV10-3 with TRBJ2-1; 8 bases match TRBD2. The V segment lost 4 bases and the J segment 3 bases; nucleotides outside the gene matches: 2. Germline loops: CDR1 ENHRY, CDR2 SYGVKD. CDR3 length: 14 amino acids. The CDR3 reads CAISGSGNYNEQFF. Here the CDR3 DNA reads TGTGCCATCAGTGGTAGCGGGAACTACAATGAGCAGTTCTTC.

The V call is TRBV18, the J call TRBJ2-3, with TRBD1 matching 10 bases. There are 12 residues in the CDR3. CDR1 KGHSH and CDR2 LQKENI come from the germline V gene. V lost 4 bases, J lost 9 bases, and 1 base stayed unmatched. CDR3 coding DNA: TGTGCCAGCTCACGACAGGGGGCAACGCAGTATTTT. Its translation: CASSRQGATQYF.

This clonotype was counted only a few times. The V gene is TRBV7-8, the J gene TRBJ2-5; D unclear. CDR1 is SGHVS and CDR2 is FQNEAQ in the germline V gene. V was trimmed by 5 bases and J by 6 bases, leaving 16 bases between them. This CDR3 is 14 amino acids long. The CDR3 loop reads CASSLSFNKKTQYF. CDR3 bases: TGTGCCAGCAGCCTTTCATTTAATAAGAAGACCCAGTACTTC.

This clonotype was observed a handful of times. The chain is built from TRBV28 and TRBJ1-2; D not resolved. V was clipped by 5 bases and J by 4 bases, with 14 bases between them. The germline CDR1 and CDR2 sequences are MDHEN and SYDVKM. The CDR3 has 14 residues. The CDR3 here is CASSTTIGGYGYTF. The DNA of the CDR3 is TGTGCCAGCAGTACCACAATTGGTGGCTATGGCTACACCTTC.

The V gene is TRBV3-1, the J gene TRBJ1-4; unclear D gene. Trimming left V 4 bases short and J 8 bases short, with 17 bases between. Germline CDR1 and CDR2: LGHDT and YNNKEL (reference sequence). The CDR3 spans 15 residues. The CDR3 reads CASSPDARVGEKLFF. For the CDR3, the DNA is TGTGCCAGCAGCCCCGACGCACGGGTTGGCGAAAAACTGTTTTTT.

The chain employs TRBV20-1 and TRBJ2-5; 10 bases map to TRBD1. Unmatched junction bases numbered 6, after V lost 1 base and J lost 1 base. This CDR3 comprises 16 residues. Germline assignment: CDR1 DFQATT and CDR2 SNEGSKA (reference sequence). The CDR3 loop is CSARGRDRGFQETQYF. Written as DNA, the CDR3 is TGCAGTGCTAGAGGGCGGGACAGGGGATTCCAAGAGACCCAGTACTTC.

The V gene is TRBV4-1, the J gene TRBJ2-7; 10 nucleotides agree with TRBD1. The CDR3 runs 15 residues. With V trimmed by 0 bases and J by 5 bases, 4 bases remained unmatched. CDR1 is MGHRA, CDR2 YSYEKL, per germline. The CDR3 loop reads CASSQDGTGVNEQYF. CDR3 in DNA: TGCGCCAGCAGCCAAGATGGGACAGGGGTAAACGAGCAGTACTTC.